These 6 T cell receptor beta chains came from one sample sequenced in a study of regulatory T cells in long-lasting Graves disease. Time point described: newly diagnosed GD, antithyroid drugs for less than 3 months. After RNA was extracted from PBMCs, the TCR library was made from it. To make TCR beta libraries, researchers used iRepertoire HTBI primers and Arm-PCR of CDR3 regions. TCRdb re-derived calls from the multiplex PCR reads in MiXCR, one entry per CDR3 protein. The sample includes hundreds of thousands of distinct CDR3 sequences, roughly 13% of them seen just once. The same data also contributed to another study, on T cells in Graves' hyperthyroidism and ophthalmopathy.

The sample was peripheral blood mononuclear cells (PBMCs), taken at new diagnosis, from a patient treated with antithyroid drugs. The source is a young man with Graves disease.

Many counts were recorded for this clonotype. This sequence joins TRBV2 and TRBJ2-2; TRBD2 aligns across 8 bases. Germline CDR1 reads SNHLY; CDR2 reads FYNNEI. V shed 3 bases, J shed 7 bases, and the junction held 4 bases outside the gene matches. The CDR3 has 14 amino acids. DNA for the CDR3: TGTGCCAGCAGTGAGGGGACTAGTCACGGGGAGCTGTTTTTT. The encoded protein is CASSEGTSHGELFF.

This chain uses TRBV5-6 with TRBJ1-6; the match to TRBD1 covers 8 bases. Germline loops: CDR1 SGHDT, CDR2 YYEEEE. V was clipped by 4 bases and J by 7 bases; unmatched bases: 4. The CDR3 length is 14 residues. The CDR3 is CASSVGDRNSPLHF. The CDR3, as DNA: TGTGCCAGCAGCGTAGGGGACAGGAATTCACCCCTCCACTTT.

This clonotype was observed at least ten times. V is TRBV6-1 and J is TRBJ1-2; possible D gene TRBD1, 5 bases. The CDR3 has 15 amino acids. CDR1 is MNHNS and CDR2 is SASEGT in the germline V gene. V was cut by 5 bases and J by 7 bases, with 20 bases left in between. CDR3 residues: CASSPPSTVVSGYTF. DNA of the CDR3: TGTGCCAGCAGTCCTCCCTCGACAGTAGTCTCTGGCTACACCTTC.

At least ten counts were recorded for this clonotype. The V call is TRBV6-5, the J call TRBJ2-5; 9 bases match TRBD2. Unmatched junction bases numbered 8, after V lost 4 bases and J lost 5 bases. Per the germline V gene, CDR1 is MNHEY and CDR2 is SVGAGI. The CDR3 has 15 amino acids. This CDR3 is CASSWLAGEGETQYF. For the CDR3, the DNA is TGTGCCAGCAGTTGGTTAGCGGGAGAGGGTGAGACCCAGTACTTC.

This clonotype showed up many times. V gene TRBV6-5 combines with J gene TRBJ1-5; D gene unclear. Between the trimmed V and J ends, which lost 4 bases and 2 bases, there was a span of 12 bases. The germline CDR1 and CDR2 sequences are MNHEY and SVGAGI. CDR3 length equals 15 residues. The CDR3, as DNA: TGTGCCAGCAGTTGGTCAGGTCGAGGCAATCAGCCCCAGCATTTT. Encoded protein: CASSWSGRGNQPQHF.

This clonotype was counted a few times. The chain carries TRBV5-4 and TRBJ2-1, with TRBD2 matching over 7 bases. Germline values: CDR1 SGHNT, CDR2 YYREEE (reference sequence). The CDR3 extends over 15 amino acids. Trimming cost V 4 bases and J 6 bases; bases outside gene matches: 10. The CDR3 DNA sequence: TGTGCCAGCAGCCAAGTTTGGGGGACTATCAATGAGCAGTTCTTC. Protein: CASSQVWGTINEQFF. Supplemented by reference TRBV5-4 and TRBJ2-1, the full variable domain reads ETGVTQSPTHLIKTRGQQVTLRCSSQSGHNTVSWYQQALGQGPQFIFQYYREEENGRGNFPPRFSGLQFPNYSSELNVNALELDDSALYLCASSQVWGTINEQFFGPGTRLTVL.